What follows are 13 T cell receptor beta chains derived from one specimen sequenced in a study of CD8 T cells in ankylosing spondylitis. TCRdb itself ran the 5' RACE reads through MiXCR, one entry per CDR3 protein. Of 250,000 to 300,000 distinct CDR3 sequences in the sample, 20% were seen once. Sample: blood, either unsorted or a sorted T cell fraction (not recorded which). The receptors shown here come from a male donor with ankylosing spondylitis or in good health (not recorded which).

This chain connects TRBV12-3 or TRBV12-4 to TRBJ1-4, with D possibly being TRBD1 (5 bases). The CDR3 has 14 amino acids. V lost 5 bases, J lost 5 bases, and 12 bases lay in between. The CDR3 DNA reads as TGTGCCAGCAGTCTGACAGTTGGCAATGAAAAACTGTTTTTT. Protein sequence: CASSLTVGNEKLFF.

This clonotype occurred a few times. The rearrangement links TRBV2 to TRBJ1-5; 7 bases fit TRBD1. This CDR3 region has 13 residues. The germline V gene has CDR1 SNHLY and CDR2 FYNNEI. The J segment lost 3 bases and the V segment lost 8 bases, leaving 4 bases of the junction unmatched. This CDR3 reads CASRGQANQPQHF. CDR3 sequence (DNA): TGTGCCAGCCGAGGACAGGCCAATCAGCCCCAGCATTTT.

This clonotype was seen a handful of times. The DNA for the CDR3 is TGTGCCACCAGCTGGAAAGGGACTAGCGGGAGGACCCAGTACTTC. Translating it yields CATSWKGTSGRTQYF. The chain joins TRBV15 to TRBJ2-5; TRBD2 agrees at 14 bases. Germline V gene lookup returns CDR1 LNHNV and CDR2 YYDKDF (reference sequence). The CDR3 is 15 residues long. Trimming took 5 bases from V and 7 from J; bases not matched to a gene: 6.

This clonotype has just a few counts. The chain recombines TRBV5-4 with TRBJ2-2; D gene uncertain. The CDR3 length is 14 residues. Trimming cost V 0 bases and J 4 bases, with 7 bases left between them. Germline V gene sequence: CDR1 SGHNT, CDR2 YYREEE (reference sequence). The CDR3 here is CASSLALSTGELFF. Written as DNA, the CDR3 is TGTGCCAGCAGCTTGGCTCTTAGCACCGGGGAGCTGTTTTTT.

The gene calls are TRBV5-1 and TRBJ2-2, with a tentative D call TRBD1 (6 bases). CDR1 is SGHRS, CDR2 YFSETQ, per germline. This CDR3 contains 13 residues. Trimming pared 4 bases from V and 6 bases from J, leaving 10 bases between. CDR3 in DNA: TGCGCCAGCAGCATACAGGGTGCCGGGGAGCTGTTTTTT. This codes for CASSIQGAGELFF.

This clonotype was counted many times. The rearrangement uses TRBV12-3 or TRBV12-4 and TRBJ2-1; D is unresolved. CDR3 size: 13 residues. V was cut by 3 bases and J by 1 base, with 4 bases left in between. The DNA of the CDR3 is TGTGCCAGCAGTTTCGGGTCCTACAATGAGCAGTTCTTC. As protein: CASSFGSYNEQFF.

This clonotype was detected a few times. The J gene is TRBJ1-2, the V gene TRBV12-3 or TRBV12-4; possibly TRBD1 for D (6 bases). The CDR3 is 15 amino acids. V lost 3 bases and J lost 4, with 15 bases in between. The CDR3 sequence: CASSFSGRGGYGYTF. CDR3 DNA sequence: TGTGCCAGCAGTTTTTCGGGCAGGGGAGGCTATGGCTACACCTTC.

This clonotype was counted between two and nine times. For the CDR3, the DNA is TGCGCCAGCAGCTTGGAGGGGGCCGGAGACAAGACTTTCTTT. It yields the protein CASSLEGAGDKTFF. The chain combines TRBV5-1 with TRBJ1-1; the match to TRBD1 covers 7 bases. The germline gives CDR1 SGHRS, CDR2 YFSETQ. With 0 bases clipped from V and 12 bases from J, the junction kept 11 bases outside the gene matches. The CDR3 is made up of 14 amino acids.

This clonotype has just a few counts. The gene calls are TRBV30 and TRBJ1-6; TRBD1 matches 9 bases. The junction had 4 bases not matched to a gene; V was cut back by 2 bases and J by 8 bases. Germline-derived CDR1 and CDR2 are GTSNPN and SVGIG (reference sequence). CDR3 size: 14 residues. In DNA form, the CDR3 reads TGTGCCTGGAGTCATGGACAGGGGCATTCACCCCTCCACTTT. The encoded protein is CAWSHGQGHSPLHF.

The chain employs TRBV6-1 and TRBJ2-2; TRBD2 aligns across 9 bases. Germline CDR1 MNHNS, CDR2 SASEGT. V was pared by 11 bases and J by 5 bases, with 12 bases of the junction left unmatched. The CDR3 consists of 15 residues. The CDR3 loop is CAGTGSGRGTGELFF. For the CDR3, the DNA is TGTGCCGGCACCGGTAGCGGGAGAGGGACCGGGGAGCTGTTTTTT.

V and J are TRBV7-3 and TRBJ2-1; 7 bases map to TRBD2. The J segment lost 8 bases and the V segment lost 3 bases, leaving 4 bases of the junction unmatched. CDR1 SGHTA and CDR2 FQGTGA come from the germline V gene. The CDR3 is 13 residues long. For the CDR3, the DNA is TGTGCCAGCAGCTTTAGCGGGTGGGATGAGCAGTTCTTC. It codes for CASSFSGWDEQFF.

The chain links TRBV6-5 to TRBJ1-2; D gene uncertain. Germline CDR1 is MNHEY and CDR2 is SVGAGI. V shed 4 bases and J shed 0 bases, with 12 bases lying between them. CDR3 length equals 15 residues. Written as DNA, the CDR3 is TGTGCCAGCAGTTCTTTCGGGGAAGCTAACTATGGCTACACCTTC. This sequence encodes CASSSFGEANYGYTF.

The chain carries TRBV10-2 and TRBJ2-2, with D perhaps matching TRBD1 or TRBD2 (5 bases each). Trimming pared 2 bases from V and 6 bases from J, leaving 13 bases between. Germline CDR1 WSHSY, CDR2 SAAADI. This CDR3 region has 15 residues. The CDR3 DNA reads as TGCGCCAGCAGTGAGGAGACGGGGCCCCCCGGGGAGCTGTTTTTT. It codes for CASSEETGPPGELFF.